These 25 T cell receptor beta chains originate from one sample sequenced in a study of shared clonotypes between healthy human individuals. Repertoires were generated with immunoSEQ multiplex PCR, while TCRdb's copy carries only in-frame clones and drops some. Among about 2.2 million clones, more than 85% were seen once, and the ten largest hold under 2%. The naive CD8 subset, CD45RO-negative cells positively selected for CCR7, excluded terminally differentiated effector memory CD45RA+ cells. Sample: naive CD8+ T cells from PBMCs. The receptors originated from a man between 18 and 35 years old in good health. Some clones in this sample may be carry-over from other donors' samples.

This chain uses TRBV19 with TRBJ2-2; 8 positions match TRBD1. Germline V CDR1 and CDR2: LNHDA, SQIVND (reference sequence). Losses at the gene ends were 8 bases for V and 5 bases for J; bases not matched to a gene: 7. The CDR3 runs 14 residues. CDR3 sequence (DNA): TGTGCCAGTTTGGACAGGGATTCAACCGGGGAGCTGTTTTTT. Its translation: CASLDRDSTGELFF.

The chain joins TRBV9 to TRBJ2-3, with 9 bases identical to TRBD2. Unmatched junction bases numbered 9, after V lost 3 bases and J lost 4 bases. The CDR3 spans 16 residues. Germline-derived CDR1 and CDR2 are SGDLS and YYNGEE. The CDR3 DNA reads TGTGCCAGCAGCGCCACCTGGACTAGCGAGTCAGATACGCAGTATTTT. This gives the protein CASSATWTSESDTQYF.

DNA for the CDR3: TGTGCCAGTAGTCCTCTAGCGGGAGGGCCAGAGGACATTCAGTACTTC. Its protein is CASSPLAGGPEDIQYF. This chain uses TRBV19 with TRBJ2-4, with TRBD2 matching over 12 bases. V dropped 5 bases and J dropped 8; count of bases not matched to a gene: 10. The CDR3 is made up of 16 amino acids. From germline, CDR1 is LNHDA and CDR2 SQIVND (reference sequence).

This clone was seen only once. The chain carries TRBV28 and TRBJ1-2; the match to TRBD1 covers 7 bases. Germline assignment: CDR1 MDHEN and CDR2 SYDVKM. This CDR3 has 14 residues. Trimming removed 6 bases from V and 4 bases from J; junction bases left unmatched: 8. In nucleotides, the CDR3 is TGTGCCAGCAGGCTAAGGGACAGTCCCTATGGCTACACCTTC. Its protein product is CASRLRDSPYGYTF.

The chain joins TRBV9 to TRBJ1-3; D perhaps matches TRBD1 (6 bases). Trimming removed 1 base from V and 0 bases from J, with 11 bases in between. The CDR3 has 16 residues. Germline V CDR1 and CDR2: SGDLS, YYNGEE. CDR3 protein: CASSVSRTDSGNTIYF. The CDR3 nucleotides read TGTGCCAGCAGCGTAAGTAGGACAGACTCTGGAAACACCATATATTTT. Using reference TRBV9 and TRBJ1-3 for the parts outside the CDR3, the full variable domain is DSGVTQTPKHLITATGQRVTLRCSPRSGDLSVYWYQQSLDQGLQFLIQYYNGEERAKGNILERFSAQQFPDLHSELNLSSLELGDSALYFCASSVSRTDSGNTIYFGEGSWLTVV.

The V and J genes are TRBV7-2 and TRBJ2-7; TRBD1 might be the D (6 bases). Trimming removed 5 bases at V and 3 bases at J, with 11 bases between. CDR3 size: 13 residues. CDR1 SGHTA and CDR2 FQGNSA come from the germline V gene. The CDR3 bases are TGTGCCAGCAGCAAACAGGGAGACTACGAGCAGTACTTC. It codes for CASSKQGDYEQYF. The full variable domain, with the rest looked up from reference TRBV7-2 and TRBJ2-7, is GAGVSQSPSNKVTEKGKDVELRCDPISGHTALYWYRQSLGQGLEFLIYFQGNSAPDKSGLPSDRFSAERTGGSVSTLTIQRTQQEDSAVYLCASSKQGDYEQYFGPGTRLTVT.

The chain carries TRBV11-2 and TRBJ2-7; the D is unclear. This CDR3 is 14 amino acids long. CDR1 and CDR2 (germline): SGHAT, FQNNGV. Trimming removed 5 bases from V and 0 bases from J, with 11 bases in between. CDR3 protein: CASSPGRNSYEQYF. The CDR3 nucleotides read TGTGCCAGCAGCCCGGGTAGGAACTCCTACGAGCAGTACTTC.

The chain links TRBV19 to TRBJ2-3, with 13 bases identical to TRBD2. The CDR3 contains 17 residues. With 3 bases clipped from V and 4 bases from J, the junction kept 7 bases outside the gene matches. The germline gives CDR1 LNHDA, CDR2 SQIVND (reference sequence). For the CDR3, the DNA is TGTGCCAGTAGTATGGGACTAGCGGGAAATAAGGCAGATACGCAGTATTTT. Translated: CASSMGLAGNKADTQYF.

V and J are TRBV7-3 and TRBJ2-7; D is possibly TRBD2 (5 bases). V shed 4 bases and J shed 7 bases, with 17 bases lying between them. The CDR3 has 14 amino acids. Germline V lookup: CDR1 SGHTA, CDR2 FQGTGA. Here the CDR3 reads CASSSYGGFSEQYF. The CDR3 DNA follows: TGTGCCAGCAGCTCTTATGGAGGTTTTTCTGAGCAGTACTTC.

The J gene is TRBJ2-6, the V gene TRBV19, with a tentative D call TRBD1 (5 bases). Germline CDR1 LNHDA, CDR2 SQIVND (reference sequence). The CDR3 spans 18 residues. V lost 5 bases and J 0 bases, leaving 17 bases between the germline ends. Here the CDR3 reads CASSLIWQGNSGANVLTF. The CDR3 DNA reads TGTGCCAGTAGTTTAATATGGCAGGGTAACTCTGGGGCCAACGTCCTGACTTTC.

This chain connects TRBV5-6 to TRBJ2-7; 7 bases are a match to TRBD1. The CDR3 totals 13 residues. Losses at the gene ends were 2 bases for V and 3 bases for J; bases not matched to a gene: 2. Germline lookup yields CDR1 SGHDT and CDR2 YYEEEE. CDR3 in DNA: TGTGCCAGCAGCTTTGCAGGGGGCTACGAGCAGTACTTC. Encoded protein: CASSFAGGYEQYF.

The chain links TRBV28 to TRBJ2-1; TRBD2 agrees at 11 bases. Germline V lookup: CDR1 MDHEN, CDR2 SYDVKM. This CDR3 spans 16 amino acids. V trimming: 3 bases; J trimming: 6 bases; junction bases outside the gene matches: 7. CDR3 in amino acids: CASSFSGLAGINEQFF. CDR3 in DNA: TGTGCCAGCAGTTTCTCAGGACTAGCGGGTATCAATGAGCAGTTCTTC.

The chain combines TRBV9 with TRBJ2-1; D gene ambiguous. The CDR3 is 13 residues long. Trimming cost V 4 bases and J 9 bases, with 14 bases left between them. Germline V gene data show CDR1 as SGDLS and CDR2 as YYNGEE. The CDR3 spells CASSPRAEAEQFF. Written as DNA, the CDR3 is TGTGCCAGCAGCCCACGCGCTGAGGCTGAGCAGTTCTTC.

This clone occurred once. The CDR3 DNA reads TGCGCCAGCAGGTACAGGGCCTCCTACGAGCAGTACTTC. The encoded protein is CASRYRASYEQYF. The V and J genes are TRBV5-1 and TRBJ2-7, with D possibly being TRBD1 (6 bases). Trimming took 5 bases from V and 0 from J, leaving 9 bases between them. Looked up from germline, CDR1 is SGHRS and CDR2 is YFSETQ. CDR3 length: 13 amino acids.

The chain uses TRBV7-9 and TRBJ2-2; unclear D gene. Germline V gives CDR1 SEHNR, CDR2 FQNEAQ (reference sequence). V lost 5 bases, J lost 8 bases, and 9 bases lay in between. The CDR3 spans 12 residues. The CDR3 nucleotides read TGTGCCAGCAGCCCTGTCGCGGGGGAGCTGTTTTTT. This gives the protein CASSPVAGELFF.

This clone was recorded once. The V gene is TRBV4-3, the J gene TRBJ2-2, with D possibly matching TRBD1 (5 bases). This CDR3 has 16 amino acids. Trimming took off 1 base at V and 4 bases at J, with 13 bases between the two ends. CDR1 is LGHNA, CDR2 YSLEER, per germline. CDR3 region: CASSQVLGASTGELFF. In DNA form, the CDR3 reads TGCGCCAGCAGCCAAGTTTTAGGGGCGAGCACCGGGGAGCTGTTTTTT.

This clone was recorded once. The chain links TRBV7-9 to TRBJ1-1; D is unclear. Deletions cut 5 bases from V and 11 bases from J, with 21 bases between. Germline CDR1 SEHNR, CDR2 FQNEAQ (reference sequence). The CDR3 loop spans 14 amino acids. CDR3 sequence (DNA): TGTGCCAGCAGCCCGAGGACGAGGTGGGATAGTGCTTTCTTT. Its translation is CASSPRTRWDSAFF.

The rearrangement joins TRBV27 to TRBJ2-2; D uncertain. This CDR3 is 16 amino acids long. Germline V CDR1 and CDR2: MNHEY, SMNVEV (reference sequence). Trimming pared 4 bases from V and 0 bases from J, leaving 12 bases between. CDR3 sequence reads: CASSSESLSNTGELFF. The CDR3 region has the DNA TGTGCCAGCAGTTCCGAGTCCCTTTCGAACACCGGGGAGCTGTTTTTT.

This chain joins TRBV4-2 and TRBJ2-6, with TRBD2 matching over 7 bases. Germline V lookup: CDR1 LGHNA, CDR2 YNFKEQ. V shed 4 bases and J 0 bases; nucleotides not matched to a gene: 12. This CDR3 region has 19 residues. DNA of the CDR3: TGTGCCAGCAGCCGGAACCAACTAGCGTCCATCTCTGGGGCCAACGTCCTGACTTTC. Its protein is CASSRNQLASISGANVLTF.

The rearrangement uses TRBV19 and TRBJ1-1; maybe TRBD1 (5 bases). The CDR3 is 14 residues long. Deletions cut 7 bases from V and 4 bases from J, with 16 bases between. CDR1 and CDR2 from the germline V gene are LNHDA and SQIVND (reference sequence). The CDR3 spells CASTQGGGVTEAFF. Written as DNA, the CDR3 is TGTGCCAGTACCCAAGGAGGAGGGGTCACTGAAGCTTTCTTT.

This clone appeared once. The chain couples TRBV28 to TRBJ1-5; 7 bases fit TRBD1. Trimming cost V 6 bases and J 0 bases; bases outside gene matches: 5. Looked up from germline, CDR1 is MDHEN and CDR2 is SYDVKM. The CDR3 is 15 residues long. CDR3 nucleotide sequence: TGTGCCAGCAGACGGGACAGACTTAGCAATCAGCCCCAGCATTTT. Its translation: CASRRDRLSNQPQHF.

This sequence joins TRBV7-5 and TRBJ2-3. TRBV7-5 is a documented pseudogene. CDR3 length: 14 residues. CDR3 bases: TGTGCCAGAAGCTTAGTACTCCGGATTGGTACGCAGTATTTT. Translating gives CARSLVLRIGTQYF.

V is TRBV13 and J is TRBJ2-7; 8 bases match TRBD2. The CDR3 totals 13 residues. Germline V CDR1 and CDR2: PRHDT, FYEKMQ (reference sequence). V trimming: 4 bases; J trimming: 4 bases; junction bases outside the gene matches: 3. This CDR3 reads CASSSGGGYEQYF. The CDR3, as DNA: TGTGCCAGCAGCTCGGGAGGGGGTTACGAGCAGTACTTC.

This rearrangement joins TRBV11-2 to TRBJ2-3; D may be TRBD1 or TRBD2 (5 bases each). The CDR3 length is 15 residues. The germline V gene encodes CDR1 SGHAT and CDR2 FQNNGV. V was trimmed by 3 bases and J by 5 bases, leaving 15 bases between them. CDR3 nucleotide sequence: TGTGCCAGCAGCTTCCCGGGGCCCCAGGGAGATACGCAGTATTTT. This codes for CASSFPGPQGDTQYF. The entire variable domain, with the rest obtained from reference TRBV11-2 and TRBJ2-3, is as follows: EAGVAQSPRYKIIEKRQSVAFWCNPISGHATLYWYQQILGQGPKLLIQFQNNGVVDDSQLPKDRFSAERLKGVDSTLKIQPAKLEDSAVYLCASSFPGPQGDTQYFGPGTRLTVL.

The rearrangement uses TRBV28 and TRBJ2-1, with 11 bases that match TRBD2. CDR3 length: 16 residues. V shed 4 bases and J 3 bases; nucleotides not matched to a gene: 5. CDR1 MDHEN and CDR2 SYDVKM come from the germline V gene. The CDR3 region is CASSYGTSGVYNEQFF. The CDR3 nucleotides read TGTGCCAGCAGTTATGGGACTAGCGGAGTCTACAATGAGCAGTTCTTC.